Listed below are T cell receptor beta chains from one sample, sequenced in a study of sequential checkpoint blockade in melanoma. The data were produced by immunoSEQ multiplex PCR, yet TCRdb's version contains in-frame clones alone and is incomplete. The profile shows over 10,000 clones, over 65% of them singletons. Specimen: CD8+ T cells sorted from blood (inferred from file names), collected from a patient given nivolumab and ipilimumab in sequence. The receptors were sampled from a human donor with melanoma. The CDR3 runs from the conserved cysteine through the conserved F or W. A D gene is named only where the DNA matches it firmly. The listing skips clone size in some rows; elsewhere it reads once, few, many or a size class.

clone size	V gene	J gene	D gene	CDR3 DNA	CDR3 protein
once	TRBV5-6	TRBJ1-2	.	TGTGCCAGCAGCGTGCCCAGGCCTACTTACTATGGCTACACCTTC	CASSVPRPTYYGYTF
.	TRBV25-1	TRBJ2-7	.	TGTGCCAGCAGTGAAGGAGCGTGGAGCCTCTACGAGCAGTACTTC	CASSEGAWSLYEQYF
once	TRBV2	TRBJ2-7	.	TGTGCCACCACAGACACCTTTCGCTCCTACGAGCAGTACTTC	CATTDTFRSYEQYF
.	TRBV27	TRBJ2-1	TRBD1	TGTGCCAGCAGTCTGACAGGGGGCGGCTACAATGAGCAGTTCTTC	CASSLTGGGYNEQFF
.	TRBV4-1	TRBJ2-7	TRBD2	TGCGCCAGCAGCCTTGTCTGGACTAGCGGGAACACCTACGAGCAGTACTTC	CASSLVWTSGNTYEQYF
.	TRBV4-3	TRBJ2-6	TRBD1	TGCGCCAGCAGCCAATACAGGGGGCCTGGGGCCAACGTCCTGACTTTC	CASSQYRGPGANVLTF
.	TRBV11-2	TRBJ1-2	.	TGTGCCAGCGGGGGGAATGGCTACACCTTC	CASGGNGYTF
.	TRBV7-2	TRBJ1-1	.	TGTGCCAGCAGCTCGGTGGGGGGGCCTGAAGCTTTCTTT	CASSSVGGPEAFF
.	TRBV6-5	TRBJ2-4	TRBD1	TGTGCCAGCAGTTCAGGGGGAGTGGGCATTCAGTACTTC	CASSSGGVGIQYF
.	TRBV4-1	TRBJ1-3	.	TGCGCCAGCAGCCAAGACCCCCGGGGGGGAAACACCATATATTTT	CASSQDPRGGNTIYF
.	TRBV14	TRBJ2-3	TRBD2	TGTGCCAGCAGCCCTGGATTAGCGGGGGTAACAGATACGCAGTATTTT	CASSPGLAGVTDTQYF
.	TRBV30	TRBJ1-2	.	TGTGCCTGGGCTACGGGGGACAACTATGGCTACACCTTC	CAWATGDNYGYTF
.	TRBV7-2	TRBJ2-3	.	TGTGCCAGCAGCCCCGGGACTGATAGAAGCACAGATACGCAGTATTTT	CASSPGTDRSTDTQYF
.	TRBV2	TRBJ2-5	TRBD2	TGTGCCAGCTCGGGGGGATGGACGGAGACCCAGTACTTC	CASSGGWTETQYF
.	TRBV19	TRBJ1-1	.	TGTGCCAGTAGTATCTCCAGGAATACTGAAGCTTTCTTT	CASSISRNTEAFF
.	TRBV25-1	TRBJ2-7	TRBD1	TGTGCCAGCAGTTTGACAGGGGGCCACGAGCAGTACTTC	CASSLTGGHEQYF
.	TRBV19	TRBJ1-2	.	TGTGCCAGTAGCCGGGGACTGATCTATGGCTACACCTTC	CASSRGLIYGYTF
medium-sized	TRBV13	TRBJ1-1	.	TGTGCCAGCAGTCGAATCGGCGGGGAGAACACTGAAGCTTTCTTT	CASSRIGGENTEAFF
.	TRBV27	TRBJ2-5	TRBD1	TGTGCCAGCAGTTTATCAGGGACAGGAAAAGAGACCCAGTACTTC	CASSLSGTGKETQYF
few	TRBV19	TRBJ1-6	.	TGTGCCAGTAGTCTTGATAGTGGCTATAATTCACCCCTCCACTTT	CASSLDSGYNSPLHF
few	TRBV5-5	TRBJ2-7	TRBD2	TGTGCCAGCAGCTCTTTAGCGGGAGACCTTTACGAGCAGTACTTC	CASSSLAGDLYEQYF
few	TRBV28	TRBJ2-3	.	TGTGCCAGCAGTTTCCGACTAGTTGATACGCAGTATTTT	CASSFRLVDTQYF
.	TRBV27	TRBJ2-3	.	TGTGCCAGCAGTTCGCCGGGACTTCGCACAGATACGCAGTATTTT	CASSSPGLRTDTQYF
.	TRBV4-3	TRBJ1-3	.	TGCGCCAGCAGCCAAGAAGTCTGGGCAGAAAAAGGAAACACCATATATTTT	CASSQEVWAEKGNTIYF
.	TRBV9	TRBJ2-3	TRBD2	TGTGCCAGCAGCCGAAGCGGGAGGGCCGTAGATACGCAGTATTTT	CASSRSGRAVDTQYF
.	TRBV27	TRBJ1-1	.	TGTGCCAGCACCGCGACATTTTCCACTGAAGCTTTCTTT	CASTATFSTEAFF
.	TRBV19	TRBJ1-1	.	TGTGCCAGTAGTATAGGCGCAGGGATAAACACTGAAGCTTTCTTT	CASSIGAGINTEAFF
.	TRBV5-6	TRBJ2-1	TRBD2	TGTGCCAGCAGCTTGGGACTAGCGGGGGTCAATGAGCAGTTCTTC	CASSLGLAGVNEQFF
few	TRBV9	TRBJ1-1	TRBD1	TGTGCCAGCAGCGTAGCAGGGGGCCTGACTGAAGCTTTCTTT	CASSVAGGLTEAFF
once	TRBV10-3	TRBJ2-7	TRBD1	TGTGCCATCAGTGACGACAGGGGGCAGTACTTC	CAISDDRGQYF
once	TRBV12-5	TRBJ2-4	TRBD1	TGTGCTAGTGGTCCACCCGGACAGGGGAGGAACATTCAGTACTTC	CASGPPGQGRNIQYF
.	TRBV27	TRBJ2-2	.	TGTGCCAGTAGTTATAACGGGAACACCGGGGAGCTGTTTTTT	CASSYNGNTGELFF
.	TRBV7-9	TRBJ2-1	TRBD1	TGTGCCAGCCCGGGACAGGGGAGAATTGGCTACAATGAGCAGTTCTTC	CASPGQGRIGYNEQFF
.	TRBV7-6	TRBJ1-3	.	TGTGCCAGCAGCTTAGAGGCAGGCTCTGGAAACACCATATATTTT	CASSLEAGSGNTIYF
.	TRBV11-3	TRBJ2-1	.	TGTGCCAGCAGCTTGACTAGCAATGAGCAGTTCTTC	CASSLTSNEQFF
once	TRBV6-6	TRBJ1-2	TRBD1	TGTGCCAGCAGTTACGGGACAGCGTCTGGCTACACCTTC	CASSYGTASGYTF
.	TRBV27	TRBJ1-2	TRBD1	TGTGCCAGCAAAGGGGGCGAGCACTATGGCTACACCTTC	CASKGGEHYGYTF
.	TRBV9	TRBJ2-1	TRBD1	TGTGCCAGCAGCGTAGGGGGGGGACAGGGGGCGAGGAATGAGCAGTTCTTC	CASSVGGGQGARNEQFF
.	TRBV10-3	TRBJ2-1	.	TGTGCCATCAGTCACCCGACAGGTTCCAGCTCCTACAATGAGCAGTTCTTC	CAISHPTGSSSYNEQFF
few	TRBV21-1	TRBJ2-7	.	TGTGCCAGCAGCAAAGTAGGAGGGATACCCTACGAGCAGTACTTC	CASSKVGGIPYEQYF
once	TRBV25-1	TRBJ2-7	.	TGTGCCAGCAGTAACTCGGCTCACGGGTCCTACGAGCAGTACTTC	CASSNSAHGSYEQYF
.	TRBV4-2	TRBJ2-3	.	TGTGCCAGCAGTCGCGGGACGGATACAGATACGCAGTATTTT	CASSRGTDTDTQYF
.	TRBV6-5	TRBJ2-1	TRBD1	TGTGCCAGCAGTTACCTGGGACAGGGGTATGAGCAGTTCTTC	CASSYLGQGYEQFF
.	TRBV7-9	TRBJ2-2	.	TGTGCCAGCAGCCCTCCCGGGTCAATGAACACCGGGGAGCTGTTTTTT	CASSPPGSMNTGELFF
.	TRBV9	TRBJ2-3	TRBD2	TGTGCCAGCAGCGTTGGGACTAGCGAGTTTACAGATACGCAGTATTTT	CASSVGTSEFTDTQYF
.	TRBV6-6	TRBJ1-1	TRBD1	TGTGCTAGCAGTCCCCAGGGGGCGAACACTGAAGCTTTCTTT	CASSPQGANTEAFF
.	TRBV9	TRBJ2-2	.	TGTGCCAGCAGCGTCCCTTTCGCCGGGGAGCTGTTTTTT	CASSVPFAGELFF
.	TRBV6-1	TRBJ1-1	.	TGTGCCAGCAGGGCTTTGGGCACCGCGAACACTGAAGCTTTCTTT	CASRALGTANTEAFF
once	TRBV15	TRBJ1-5	TRBD1	TGTGCCACCAGCAGAGGGGACAGGGCTCAGCCCCAGCATTTT	CATSRGDRAQPQHF
few	TRBV4-1	TRBJ2-3	.	TGCGCCAGCAGCCCCTTGGGAGGAGGGAACACAGATACGCAGTATTTT	CASSPLGGGNTDTQYF
once	TRBV9	TRBJ2-1	TRBD2	TGTGCCAGCAGCGTAACTTCGGCTAGCGGGAGCCTCTTCAATGAGCAGTTCTTC	CASSVTSASGSLFNEQFF
.	TRBV13	TRBJ2-5	.	TGTGCCAGCAGCTTAGTACGGGCAGGGCGGGGAGAGACCCAGTACTTC	CASSLVRAGRGETQYF
.	TRBV6-4	TRBJ1-6	TRBD1	TGTGCCAGCAGTCCCCAGGGGGATAATAATTCACCCCTCCACTTT	CASSPQGDNNSPLHF
few	TRBV7-9	TRBJ1-1	.	TGTGCCAGCAGCTTAGTGCGGGGGGCGGACACTGAAGCTTTCTTT	CASSLVRGADTEAFF
.	TRBV9	TRBJ2-7	TRBD1	TGTGCCAGCAGCCCCCAGGACAGGAACTACGAGCAGTACTTC	CASSPQDRNYEQYF